This TCR beta chain was retrieved from a study of blood T cell repertoires in COVID-19. Study summary: Acute-phase and convalescent COVID-19 samples originated in the United States, Italy and Spain. PBMCs, B-cell-depleted T cells, or T cells provided the cDNA or gDNA that made up the material.

Sequencing was performed with immunoSEQ multiplex PCR; in TCRdb, only in-frame clones are kept and a portion is missing. The sample records around 330,000 clones, around 88% being singletons. The clonotype was recovered from a woman aged 25 to 39 with COVID-19, enrolled during active disease. Input material: peripheral blood.

The CDR3 DNA reads TGTGCCACCAGTGCCAAACCAGCGGGGGGGACCTACAATGAGCAGTTCTTC. Translation gives CATSAKPAGGTYNEQFF. J is TRBJ2-1 and V is TRBV24-1, with 10 positions matching TRBD2. Germline CDR1 and CDR2: KGHDR and SFDVKD. The trim removed 5 bases at V and 2 bases at J, leaving 8 bases unmatched. CDR3 length: 17 amino acids.